The clone carrying this TCR beta chain was detected ten times or more. The antigen remains undetermined. One end of the junction does not line up with germline, which may come from a read error. Read data end 3 residues before the CDR3 end; the end is taken from the germline J gene. Each donor provided about 4.5 to 9 ml of heparinized whole blood. This sample is part of a study of T cell clonality in common variable immunodeficiency. Assay: immunoSEQ multiplex PCR; the TCRdb copy retains only in-frame clones and omits some. This sample carries under 50,000 clones and no singletons, and approximately 2% goes to the top ten. This CDR3 contains 16 residues. Germline V CDR1 and CDR2: LGHNA, YNFKEQ. Study results and caveats: In common variable immunodeficiency, TCR beta chains reportedly carried fewer deletions and N-nucleotide insertions.

The receptor was derived from a person between 18 and 75 years old in good health. The chain employs TRBV4-2 and TRBJ1-1, with 7 bases fitting TRBD1. Sample: peripheral blood mononuclear cells. Here the CDR3 reads CASSHGDSLMNTEAFF. The CDR3 bases that were read are TGCGCCAGCAGCCATGGGGACAGCTTAATGAACACTGAA.